This TCR beta chain was sequenced during a study of blood T cell repertoires in COVID-19. Across the whole study: Material from acute and convalescent COVID-19 was sourced from the United States, Italy and Spain. The cDNA or gDNA used as material had been derived from T cells, B-cell-depleted T cells, or PBMCs.

How the authors handled the data: Amplifying reference gene primers gave estimates of nucleated cell counts. Generated by immunoSEQ multiplex PCR, the TCRdb table keeps only in-frame clones and is missing some. V and J calls and clone size are copied from that table; D and trimming were computed from the DNA. Seen here are fewer than 350,000 clones, around 90% observed once, and the top ten hold roughly 7.3%. Of note for this clone: Its ends do not fully match the called genes, so a read error is possible.

This CDR3 comprises 14 residues. The chain uses TRBV23-1 and TRBJ2-3, with D maybe TRBD1 (6 bases). TRBV23-1 is known as an ORF, though its function is uncertain. The clonotype originates from a young woman with COVID-19, enrolled during active disease. The sequenced sample consisted of peripheral blood. In DNA form, the CDR3 reads TGCGTCAGCACCTCAGGGGTCATCACAGATACGCAGTATTTT. This sequence encodes CVSTSGVITDTQYF.